These 7 T cell receptor beta chains came from one sample sequenced in a study of T cell responses to AZD1222 COVID-19 vaccine. Assay: immunoSEQ multiplex PCR; the TCRdb copy retains only in-frame clones and omits some. The sample has around 140,000 clones; about 92% are singletons. This specimen was peripheral blood, taken on day 0 of MenACWY control vaccination. The receptors stem from an adult in good health.

The chain couples TRBV20-1 to TRBJ2-7; 8 positions agree with TRBD2. The CDR3 totals 13 residues. V lost 3 bases to trimming and J lost 2 bases; unmatched junction nucleotides: 3. The germline CDR1 and CDR2 sequences are DFQATT and SNEGSKA (reference sequence). The CDR3 spells CSASVGLAYEQYF. The DNA for the CDR3 is TGCAGTGCTAGTGTGGGACTAGCCTACGAGCAGTACTTC.

The genes are TRBV4-1 and TRBJ2-5; D is possibly TRBD2 (5 bases). Trimming shortened V by 3 bases and J by 2 bases, and 10 bases separated the two germline ends. Germline V gene data show CDR1 as MGHRA and CDR2 as YSYEKL. The CDR3 is 14 residues long. CDR3 sequence: CASSHPEGQETQYF. The DNA of the CDR3 is TGCGCCAGCAGCCATCCTGAGGGACAAGAGACCCAGTACTTC.

The chain recombines TRBV2 with TRBJ1-2; D might be TRBD1 (5 bases). The CDR3 contains 13 residues. V lost 5 bases, J lost 4 bases, and 11 bases lay in between. CDR1 is SNHLY, CDR2 FYNNEI, per germline. In DNA form, the CDR3 reads TGTGCCAGCAGTAGCGGGGGTGTCTATGGCTACACCTTC. As protein: CASSSGGVYGYTF.

As concerns this clone: Compared with germline, one end of the junction differs, possibly owing to a read error. The chain employs TRBV28 and TRBJ2-2, with D possibly being TRBD2 (5 bases). CDR1 is MDHEN, CDR2 SYDVKM, per germline. This CDR3 is 14 amino acids long. CDR3 in amino acids: CANSLGSNTGELFF. The CDR3 DNA reads TGTGCCAACAGTTTAGGGAGTAACACCGGGGAGCTGTTTTTT.

The chain combines TRBV7-8 with TRBJ1-4, with D unclear. Germline values: CDR1 SGHVS, CDR2 FQNEAQ. V lost 5 bases to trimming and J lost 5 bases, with 18 bases between them. CDR3 length: 16 amino acids. The DNA for the CDR3 is TGTGCCAGCAGCCTCCTGTCCCGAAACGACAATGAAAAACTGTTTTTT. It is translated as CASSLLSRNDNEKLFF.

This chain joins TRBV27 and TRBJ1-5; D perhaps matches TRBD1 (5 bases). With 3 bases removed from V and 4 bases from J, the gap between germline ends came to 7 bases. The germline V gene has CDR1 MNHEY and CDR2 SMNVEV (reference sequence). This CDR3 is 13 amino acids long. CDR3 in DNA: TGTGCCAGCAGTTTTAACAGGAATCAGCCCCAGCATTTT. This sequence encodes CASSFNRNQPQHF.

This clone was seen only a few times. The chain employs TRBV19 and TRBJ1-4; TRBD1 aligns across 7 bases. Per the germline V gene, CDR1 is LNHDA and CDR2 is SQIVND (reference sequence). CDR3 length: 16 amino acids. The ends lost 6 bases at V and 5 bases at J; junction bases unmatched: 12. CDR3 bases: TGTGCCAGTAGCCTCCCCCCGGGACAGCAAAATGAAAAACTGTTTTTT. Protein product: CASSLPPGQQNEKLFF. The full variable domain, with the rest looked up from reference TRBV19 and TRBJ1-4, is DGGITQSPKYLFRKEGQNVTLSCEQNLNHDAMYWYRQDPGQGLRLIYYSQIVNDFQKGDIAEGYSVSREKKESFPLTVTSAQKNPTAFYLCASSLPPGQQNEKLFFGSGTQLSVL.